This T cell receptor beta chain appears in the sequencing data of a study of T cell repertoires in cytomegalovirus infection. Study-level background: Shared public TCR beta signatures pointed to both CMV infection and a matching HLA type. General study points: Carriage of CMV together with the relevant HLA was identifiable through cumulative public TCR beta family frequency. In two of eight donors, the top clonotype was HLA-C-restricted CMV-specific.

TCRdb analysed the reads with MiXCR anew, one entry per CDR3 protein. This table holds more than 500,000 distinct CDR3 sequences, 16% found once. Comments on this clonotype: The antigen is undetermined.

The receptor's source is a human donor in good health (CMV status not recorded). Some clones in this sample may be carry-over from other donors' samples. Sequenced sample: CD8+ T cells from PBMCs.

This CDR3 reads CASSPDGAPREQYF. CDR3 nucleotides: TGTGCCAGCTCACCCGATGGGGCCCCTCGCGAGCAGTACTTC. The chain employs TRBV18 and TRBJ2-7; possible D gene TRBD1, 5 bases. The germline V gene encodes CDR1 KGHSH and CDR2 LQKENI. The CDR3 length is 14 residues. V lost 3 bases to trimming and J lost 6 bases, with 15 bases between them.